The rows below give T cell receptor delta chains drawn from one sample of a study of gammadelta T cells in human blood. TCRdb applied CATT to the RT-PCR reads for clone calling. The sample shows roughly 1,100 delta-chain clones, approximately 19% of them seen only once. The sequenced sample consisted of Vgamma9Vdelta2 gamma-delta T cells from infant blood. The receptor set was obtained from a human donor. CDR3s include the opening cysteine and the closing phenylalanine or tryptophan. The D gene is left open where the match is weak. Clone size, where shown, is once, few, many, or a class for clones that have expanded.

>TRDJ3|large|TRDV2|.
TGTGCCTGTGACACCGGCTGGACCTCCTGGGACACCCGACAGATGTTTTTC
CACDTGWTSWDTRQMFF
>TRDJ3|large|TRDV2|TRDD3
TGTGCCTGTGACACCGTACTGGGGGGTAGCTCCTGGGACACCCGACAGATGTTTTTC
CACDTVLGGSSWDTRQMFF
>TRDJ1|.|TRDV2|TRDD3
TGTGCCTGTGACCGACTGGGGGATAGGCCGTACACCGTTAAACTCATCTTT
CACDRLGDRPYTVKLIF
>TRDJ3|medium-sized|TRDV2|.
TGTGCCTGTGACACCGCCGGGGGAAGCTCCTGGGACACCCGACAGATGTTTTTC
CACDTAGGSSWDTRQMFF
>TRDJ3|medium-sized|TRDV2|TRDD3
TGTGCCTGTGACGTTACTGGGGGCTCCTGGGACACCCGACAGATGTTTTTC
CACDVTGGSWDTRQMFF
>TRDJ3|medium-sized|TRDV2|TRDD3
TGTGCCTGTGACACCGTTGGGAGCCTACTGGGGGACTGGGACACCCGACAGATGTTTTTC
CACDTVGSLLGDWDTRQMFF
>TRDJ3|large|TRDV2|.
TGTGCCTGTGACACCGGAGGATCCATAAGCTCCTGGGACACCCGACAGATGTTTTTC
CACDTGGSISSWDTRQMFF
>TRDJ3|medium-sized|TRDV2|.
TGTGCCTGTGACTACGGGGGGGCCAGCTCCTGGGACACCCGACAGATGTTTTTC
CACDYGGASSWDTRQMFF
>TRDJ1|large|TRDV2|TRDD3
TGTGCCTGTGACACTCTGGGGGATAAGAACGATAAACTCATCTTT
CACDTLGDKNDKLIF
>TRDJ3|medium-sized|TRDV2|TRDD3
TGTGCCTGTGACGCCGTACTGGGGGATACGCTCTCCTGGGACACCCGACAGATGTTTTTC
CACDAVLGDTLSWDTRQMFF
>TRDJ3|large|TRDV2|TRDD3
TGTGCCTGTGACACCATACTGGGGGCTAGCTCCTGGGACACCCGACAGATGTTTTTC
CACDTILGASSWDTRQMFF
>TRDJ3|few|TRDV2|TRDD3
TGTGCCTGTGACACCGTACTGGGGGATCCGAGCTCCTGGGACACCCGACAGATGTTTTTC
CACDTVLGDPSSWDTRQMFF
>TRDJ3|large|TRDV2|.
TGTGCCTGTGACACCTTGACTAGCTCCTGGGACACCCGACAGATGTTTTTC
CACDTLTSSWDTRQMFF
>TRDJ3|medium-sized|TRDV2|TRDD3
TGTGCCTGTGACACCGCTTTTTCGACTGGGGGATATGGCCCCTGGGACACCCGACAGATGTTTTTC
CACDTAFSTGGYGPWDTRQMFF
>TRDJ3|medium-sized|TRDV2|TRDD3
TGTGCCTGTGACACCGTACTGGGGGATACACTGAGCTCCTGGGACACCCGACAGATGTTTTTC
CACDTVLGDTLSSWDTRQMFF
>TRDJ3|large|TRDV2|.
TGTGCCTGTGACACCGTTGGGGGCCCTCCTTCCTGGGACACCCGACAGATGTTTTTC
CACDTVGGPPSWDTRQMFF
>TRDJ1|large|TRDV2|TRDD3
TGTGCCTGTAACGAGGAGGTTCCCTTACTGGGGGATAGGGCGAAACTCATCTTT
CACNEEVPLLGDRAKLIF
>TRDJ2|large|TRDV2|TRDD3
TGTGCCTGTGACGTACTGGGGGATATGACAGCACAACTCTTCTTT
CACDVLGDMTAQLFF
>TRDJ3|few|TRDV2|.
TGTGCCTGTGACACCGGGGGTTACCTTAGCTCCTGGGACACCCGACAGATGTTTTTC
CACDTGGYLSSWDTRQMFF
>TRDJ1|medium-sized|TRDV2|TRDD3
TGTGCCTGTGACACCGACCTGGGGGAAAACACCGATAAACTCATCTTT
CACDTDLGENTDKLIF
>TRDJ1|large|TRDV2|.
TGTGCCTGTGACATGTGGGGATACACCGATAAACTCATCTTT
CACDMWGYTDKLIF
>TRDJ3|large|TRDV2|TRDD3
TGTGCCTGTGACACCGTACTGGGGGATAGCTCCTGGGACACCCGACAGATGTTTTTC
CACDTVLGDSSWDTRQMFF
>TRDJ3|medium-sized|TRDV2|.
TGTGCCTGTGACACCGTGGGGGCAATTGGCTCCTGGGACACCCGACAGATGTTTTTC
CACDTVGAIGSWDTRQMFF
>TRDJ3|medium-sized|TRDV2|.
TGTGCCTGTGACACCTTGGGGCCCAGGGCCTGGGACACCCGACAGATGTTTTTC
CACDTLGPRAWDTRQMFF
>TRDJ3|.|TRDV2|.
TGTGCCAGTGACACGGTGGGGGGAAGCTCCTGGGACACCCGACAGATGTTTTTC
CASDTVGGSSWDTRQMFF
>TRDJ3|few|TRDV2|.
TGTGCCTGTGACACCGTTGGGGAAAGCTCCTGGGACACCCGACAGATGTTTTTC
CACDTVGESSWDTRQMFF
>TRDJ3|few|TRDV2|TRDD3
TGTGCCTGTGACTACTGGGGGACTGGAACCTGGGACACCCGACAGATGTTTTTC
CACDYWGTGTWDTRQMFF
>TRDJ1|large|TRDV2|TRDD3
TGTGCCTGTGACGTACTGGGGGATACAGGATACACCGATAAACTCATCTTT
CACDVLGDTGYTDKLIF
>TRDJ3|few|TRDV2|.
TGTGCCTGTGACGGGATATGGGACACCCGACAGATGTTTTTC
CACDGIWDTRQMFF
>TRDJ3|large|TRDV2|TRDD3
TGTGCCTGTGACACCCTGGGGGATTCGAGCTCCTGGGACACCCGACAGATGTTTTTC
CACDTLGDSSSWDTRQMFF
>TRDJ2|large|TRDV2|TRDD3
TGTGCCTGTGACATACTGGGGGATTTGACAGCACAACTCTTCTTT
CACDILGDLTAQLFF
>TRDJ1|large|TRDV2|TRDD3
TGTGCCTGTGACACCTGGGGGATAGATAAACTCATCTTT
CACDTWGIDKLIF
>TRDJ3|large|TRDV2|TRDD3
TGTGCCTGTGACACCGAAGGGATACTCTGGGACACCCGACAGATGTTTTTC
CACDTEGILWDTRQMFF
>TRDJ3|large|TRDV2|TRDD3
TGTGCCTGTGACACTGTACTGGGGGGTCGCTCCTGGGACACCCGACAGATGTTTTTC
CACDTVLGGRSWDTRQMFF
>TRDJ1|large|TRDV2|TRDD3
TGTGCCTGTGACCGGCTGGGGGATCTGACCGATAAACTCATCTTT
CACDRLGDLTDKLIF
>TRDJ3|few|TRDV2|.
.
CACDWGIPPTTVPVTGGYAWDIRQMFF
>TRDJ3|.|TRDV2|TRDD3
TGTGCCTGTGACGCTGTACTGGGGGATACCTGGGACACCCGACAGATGTTTTTC
CACDAVLGDTWDTRQMFF
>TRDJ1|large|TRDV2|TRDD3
TGTGCCTGTGATATACTGGGGGATGCGTACACCGATAAACTCATCTTT
CACDILGDAYTDKLIF
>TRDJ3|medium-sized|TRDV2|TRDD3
TGTGCCTGTGACACTGGGGGATTCCTCAGCTCCTGGGACACCCGACAGATGTTTTTC
CACDTGGFLSSWDTRQMFF
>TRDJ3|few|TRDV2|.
TGTGCCTGTAACACCGTGGGGGCAATTGGCTCCTGGGACACCCGACAGATGTTTTTC
CACNTVGAIGSWDTRQMFF
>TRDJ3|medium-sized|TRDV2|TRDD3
TGTGCCTGTGACACTGGGGGATACGGTCGGAGCTCCTGGGACACCCGACAGATGTTTTTC
CACDTGGYGRSSWDTRQMFF
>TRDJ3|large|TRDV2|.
TGTGCCTGTGACACCGTGGGGGCCCGCTCCTGGGACACCCGACAGATGTTTTTC
CACDTVGARSWDTRQMFF
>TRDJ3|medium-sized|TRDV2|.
TGTGCCTGTGACGGGATAGGCACCTGGGACACCCGACAGATGTTTTTC
CACDGIGTWDTRQMFF
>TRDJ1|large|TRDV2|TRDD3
TGTGCCTGTGACATCGTCGGACTGGGGGATACGCGTCCCCCCAAACTCATCTTT
CACDIVGLGDTRPPKLIF
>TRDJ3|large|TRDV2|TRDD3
TGTGCCTGTGACACACTGGGGGGCCTCTCCTGGGACACCCGACAGATGTTTTTC
CACDTLGGLSWDTRQMFF
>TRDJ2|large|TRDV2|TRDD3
TGTGCCTGTGACGGAGTGGGGGATAAGGCACAACTCTTCTTT
CACDGVGDKAQLFF
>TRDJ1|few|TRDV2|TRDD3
TGTGCCTGTGACTCGATGGGGGATACCGATAAACTCATCTTT
CACDSMGDTDKLIF
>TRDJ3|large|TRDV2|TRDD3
TGTGCCTGTGACACCGTTATGATCGGGGGATACTCCTGGGACACCCGACAGATGTTTTTC
CACDTVMIGGYSWDTRQMFF
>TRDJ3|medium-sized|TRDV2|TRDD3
TGTGCCTGTGACCTACTGGGGGAGCAAAGCTCCTGGGACACCCGACAGATGTTTTTC
CACDLLGEQSSWDTRQMFF
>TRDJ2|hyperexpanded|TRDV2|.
TGTGCCTGTGACACCTGGGGGACAGCACAACTCTTCTTT
CACDTWGTAQLFF
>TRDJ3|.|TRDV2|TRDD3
TGTGCCGGTGACCTACTGGGGGATACGTCCTGGGACACCCGACAGATGTTTTTC
CAGDLLGDTSWDTRQMFF
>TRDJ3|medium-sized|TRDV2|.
TGTGCCTGTGACACGGTGGGGGGAAGCTCCTGGGACACCCGACAGATGTTTTTC
CACDTVGGSSWDTRQMFF
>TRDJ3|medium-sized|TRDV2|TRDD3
TGTGCCTGTGACACCGGGTGGGGGACTACCTGGGACACCCGACAGATGTTTTTC
CACDTGWGTTWDTRQMFF
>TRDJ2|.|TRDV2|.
TGTGCCTGTGACACTTTAGAGGGACCCCCTTTGACAGCACAACTCTTCTTT
CACDTLEGPPLTAQLFF
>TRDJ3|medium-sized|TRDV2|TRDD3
TGTGCCTGTGACACCGGGGGATATCAGCCGGGATCCTGGGACACCCGACAGATGTTTTTC
CACDTGGYQPGSWDTRQMFF
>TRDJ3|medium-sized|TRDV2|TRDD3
TGTGCCTGTGACTCTCTGGGGGCCAGCTCCTGGGACACCCGACAGATGTTTTTC
CACDSLGASSWDTRQMFF